The rows below give T cell receptor beta chains drawn from one sample of a study of cytomegalovirus exposure and HLA in healthy donors. Profiling relied on immunoSEQ multiplex PCR, and the TCRdb table lists in-frame clones only, not all of them. The sample records hundreds of thousands of clones, roughly 83% being singletons. Sequenced input: PBMCs. The receptors were gathered from a woman aged 18-29 years in good health and CMV-seronegative. Both conserved end residues are part of each CDR3. A D gene is named only where the DNA matches it firmly. Part of the rows lack a size; the others show once, few, many or a class for expanded clones.

TRBV4-2,TRBJ1-4,.,TRBD1,CASSQDRGQGYEKLFF,TGTGCCAGCAGCCAAGATCGGGGACAGGGGTACGAAAAACTGTTTTTT
TRBV30,TRBJ1-1,.,.,CAWSVLGRNTEAFF,TGTGCCTGGAGTGTACTGGGCCGGAACACTGAAGCTTTCTTT
TRBV27,TRBJ1-1,once,.,CASSPLWNTEAFF,TGTGCCAGCAGTCCCCTCTGGAACACTGAAGCTTTCTTT
TRBV27,TRBJ2-5,.,.,CASRPWGRGRETQYF,TGTGCCAGCAGACCCTGGGGGCGGGGAAGGGAGACCCAGTACTTC
TRBV5-1,TRBJ2-1,.,.,CASSLASPYNEQFF,TGCGCCAGCAGCTTGGCCTCCCCCTACAATGAGCAGTTCTTC
TRBV5-1,TRBJ2-1,.,TRBD2,CASSLGASGTNEQFF,TGCGCCAGCAGCTTGGGCGCTAGCGGTACCAATGAGCAGTTCTTC
TRBV5-4,TRBJ2-1,.,.,CASSLSGNQNEQFF,TGTGCCAGCAGCTTATCGGGGAATCAGAATGAGCAGTTCTTC
TRBV2,TRBJ2-1,.,TRBD1,CASSVRGDRVSYNEQFF,TGTGCCAGCAGTGTCCGAGGGGACAGGGTTTCCTACAATGAGCAGTTCTTC
TRBV5-1,TRBJ1-1,.,TRBD1,CASSSNRGDEAFF,TGCGCCAGCAGCTCAAACAGGGGAGATGAAGCTTTCTTT
TRBV5-4,TRBJ1-3,.,.,CASSANRAGNTIYF,TGTGCCAGCAGCGCAAACAGGGCTGGAAACACCATATATTTT
TRBV7-9,TRBJ2-7,.,TRBD2,CASSQRTSVYEQYF,TGTGCCAGCAGCCAAAGGACTAGCGTCTACGAGCAGTACTTC
TRBV28,TRBJ2-6,.,TRBD1,CASSLFGTGEWSGANVLTF,TGTGCCAGCAGTTTATTCGGGACAGGGGAATGGTCTGGGGCCAACGTCCTGACTTTC
TRBV27,TRBJ1-2,.,.,CASSPRTFNYGYTF,TGTGCCAGCAGTCCGCGGACATTTAACTATGGCTACACCTTC
TRBV27,TRBJ2-6,.,.,CASSPGTPGANVLTF,TGTGCCAGCAGTCCCGGGACACCTGGGGCCAACGTCCTGACTTTC
TRBV7-3,TRBJ1-3,.,.,CASSLTGTRSSGNTIYF,TGTGCCAGCAGCTTAACGGGGACACGCAGCTCTGGAAACACCATATATTTT
TRBV27,TRBJ1-2,.,.,CASSTGSGYGYTF,TGTGCCAGCAGCACAGGGAGTGGCTATGGCTACACCTTC
TRBV6-1,TRBJ1-2,.,TRBD1,CASSGGQGASNYGYTF,TGTGCCAGCAGTGGGGGACAGGGGGCTTCTAACTATGGCTACACCTTC
TRBV2,TRBJ2-7,once,TRBD2,CASSGGTSGSLEQYF,TGTGCCAGCAGTGGCGGGACTAGCGGGTCCCTCGAGCAGTACTTC
TRBV29-1,TRBJ2-1,.,.,CSVGGLNEQFF,TGCAGCGTTGGGGGGCTCAATGAGCAGTTCTTC
TRBV11-2,TRBJ2-2,.,.,CASSLVGATGELFF,TGTGCCAGCAGCTTAGTGGGAGCCACCGGGGAGCTGTTTTTT
TRBV6-5,TRBJ2-1,.,TRBD2,CASSLLAGIYNEQFF,TGTGCCAGCAGTTTGCTAGCGGGGATTTACAATGAGCAGTTCTTC
TRBV27,TRBJ2-3,.,.,CASSLNPSGGLTDTQYF,TGTGCCAGCAGTTTGAACCCATCGGGGGGCCTCACAGATACGCAGTATTTT
TRBV6-5,TRBJ2-5,.,.,CASSYSFGQQETQYF,TGTGCCAGCAGTTACTCTTTTGGGCAGCAAGAGACCCAGTACTTC
TRBV7-9,TRBJ1-5,.,.,CASSLSVGGAFLSNQPQHF,TGTGCCAGCAGCTTATCGGTGGGGGGCGCTTTCCTAAGCAATCAGCCCCAGCATTTT
TRBV5-1,TRBJ2-3,.,TRBD2,CASSYSYGRPTTDTQYF,TGCGCCAGCAGCTATTCGTACGGGAGGCCCACCACAGATACGCAGTATTTT
TRBV5-6,TRBJ1-2,.,.,CASSLGDPGRANYGYTF,TGTGCCAGCAGCTTGGGAGATCCGGGTAGAGCTAACTATGGCTACACCTTC
TRBV18,TRBJ2-3,.,TRBD2,CASSPTSGGYLSTQYF,TGTGCCAGCTCGCCTACTAGCGGGGGGTATTTGTCAACGCAGTATTTT
TRBV2,TRBJ1-2,.,.,CASSAGTSYGYTF,TGTGCCAGCAGCGCCGGGACAAGCTATGGCTACACCTTC
TRBV9,TRBJ2-1,.,.,CASSARGGATYNEQFF,TGTGCCAGCAGCGCCAGGGGGGGGGCCACCTACAATGAGCAGTTCTTC
TRBV14,TRBJ2-2,.,TRBD1,CASSLPGQGYTGELFF,TGTGCCAGCAGCCTTCCGGGACAGGGCTACACCGGGGAGCTGTTTTTT
TRBV18,TRBJ2-5,.,.,CASSTRQGETQYF,TGTGCCAGCTCTACTAGGCAGGGAGAGACCCAGTACTTC
TRBV5-1,TRBJ2-1,.,.,CASSLGASYNEQFF,TGCGCCAGCAGCTTGGGAGCTTCCTACAATGAGCAGTTCTTC